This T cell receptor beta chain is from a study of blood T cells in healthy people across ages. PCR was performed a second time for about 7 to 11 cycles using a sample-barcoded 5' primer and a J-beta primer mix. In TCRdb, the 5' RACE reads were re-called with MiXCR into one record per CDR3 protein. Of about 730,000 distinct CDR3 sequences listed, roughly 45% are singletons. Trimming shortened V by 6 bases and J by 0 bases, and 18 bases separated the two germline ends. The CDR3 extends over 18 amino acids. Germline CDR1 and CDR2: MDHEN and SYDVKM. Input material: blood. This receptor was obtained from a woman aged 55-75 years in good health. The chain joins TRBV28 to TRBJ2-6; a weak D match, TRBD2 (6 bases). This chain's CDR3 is CASRLRGRESSGANVLTF. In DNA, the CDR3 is TGTGCCAGCAGGCTAAGGGGACGGGAGAGCTCTGGGGCCAACGTCCTGACTTTC.